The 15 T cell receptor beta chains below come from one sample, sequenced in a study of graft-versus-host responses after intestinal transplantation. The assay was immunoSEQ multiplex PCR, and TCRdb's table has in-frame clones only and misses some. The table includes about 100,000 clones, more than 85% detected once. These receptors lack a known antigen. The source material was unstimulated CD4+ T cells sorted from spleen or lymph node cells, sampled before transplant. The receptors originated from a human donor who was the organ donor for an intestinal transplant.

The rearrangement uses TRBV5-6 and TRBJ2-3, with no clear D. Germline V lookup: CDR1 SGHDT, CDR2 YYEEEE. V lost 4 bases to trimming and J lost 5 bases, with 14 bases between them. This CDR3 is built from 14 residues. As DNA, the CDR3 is TGTGCCAGCAGCCGCAGCCACCGCCGAGATACGCAGTATTTT. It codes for CASSRSHRRDTQYF. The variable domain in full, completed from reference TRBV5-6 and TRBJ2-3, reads DAGVTQSPTHLIKTRGQQVTLRCSPKSGHDTVSWYQQALGQGPQFIFQYYEEEERQRGNFPDRFSGHQFPNYSSELNVNALLLGDSALYLCASSRSHRRDTQYFGPGTRLTVL.

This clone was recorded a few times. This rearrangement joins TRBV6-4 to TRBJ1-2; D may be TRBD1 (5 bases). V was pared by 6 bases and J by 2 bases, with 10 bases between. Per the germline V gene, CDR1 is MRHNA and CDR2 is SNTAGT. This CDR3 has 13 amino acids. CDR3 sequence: CASRPGTNYGYTF. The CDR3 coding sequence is TGTGCCAGCAGGCCGGGGACCAACTATGGCTACACCTTC.

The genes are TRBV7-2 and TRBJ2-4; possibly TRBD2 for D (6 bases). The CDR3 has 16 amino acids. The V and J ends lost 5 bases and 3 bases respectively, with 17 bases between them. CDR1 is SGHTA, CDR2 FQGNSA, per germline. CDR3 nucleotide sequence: TGTGCCAGCAGCCCGGCTAGCGATCCGAGCAAAAACATTCAGTACTTC. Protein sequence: CASSPASDPSKNIQYF.

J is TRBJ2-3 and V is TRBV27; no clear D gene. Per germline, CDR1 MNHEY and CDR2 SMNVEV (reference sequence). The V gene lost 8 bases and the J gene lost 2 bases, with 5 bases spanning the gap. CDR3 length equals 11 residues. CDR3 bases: TGTGCCAGCCCTCACACAGATACGCAGTATTTT. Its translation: CASPHTDTQYF.

The CDR3 DNA reads TGCGCCAGCAGCCACCCGGACAGGGAAGGCTACGAGCAGTACTTC. Residues: CASSHPDREGYEQYF. This chain joins TRBV5-1 and TRBJ2-7; TRBD1 matches at 8 bases. After removal of 4 bases from V and 3 bases from J, the junction contained 9 bases not matched to a gene. Per germline, CDR1 SGHRS and CDR2 YFSETQ. This CDR3 is built from 15 residues.

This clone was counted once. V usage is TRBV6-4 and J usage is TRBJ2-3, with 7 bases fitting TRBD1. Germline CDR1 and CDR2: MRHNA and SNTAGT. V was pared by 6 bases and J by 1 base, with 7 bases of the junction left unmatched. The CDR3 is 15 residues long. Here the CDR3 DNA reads TGTGCCAGCAGGCCGACAGGGTCTGGCACAGATACGCAGTATTTT. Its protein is CASRPTGSGTDTQYF.

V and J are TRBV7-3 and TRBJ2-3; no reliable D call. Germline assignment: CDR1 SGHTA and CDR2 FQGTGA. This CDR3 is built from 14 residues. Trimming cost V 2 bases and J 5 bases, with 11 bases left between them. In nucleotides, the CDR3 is TGTGCCAGCAGCTTAGGCACGGGTGAAGATACGCAGTATTTT. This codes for CASSLGTGEDTQYF.

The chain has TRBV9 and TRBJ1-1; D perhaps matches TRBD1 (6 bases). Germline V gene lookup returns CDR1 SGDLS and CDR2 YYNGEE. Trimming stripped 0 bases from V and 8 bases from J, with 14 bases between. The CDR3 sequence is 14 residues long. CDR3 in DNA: TGTGCCAGCAGCGTAGTGGAGGGGGGAGTGGAAGCTTTCTTT. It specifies CASSVVEGGVEAFF.

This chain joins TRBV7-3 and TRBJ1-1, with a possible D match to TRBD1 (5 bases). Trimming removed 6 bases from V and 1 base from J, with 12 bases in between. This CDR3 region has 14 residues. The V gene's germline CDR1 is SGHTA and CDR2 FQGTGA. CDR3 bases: TGTGCCAGCAGAGCTGGTGGGACGAACACTGAAGCTTTCTTT. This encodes CASRAGGTNTEAFF.

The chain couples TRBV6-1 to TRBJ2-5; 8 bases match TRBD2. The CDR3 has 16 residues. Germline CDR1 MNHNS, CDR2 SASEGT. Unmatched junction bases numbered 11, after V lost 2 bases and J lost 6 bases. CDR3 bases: TGTGCCAGCAGTGAAAGGGATAGCGGGGTTTTAAAGACCCAGTACTTC. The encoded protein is CASSERDSGVLKTQYF.

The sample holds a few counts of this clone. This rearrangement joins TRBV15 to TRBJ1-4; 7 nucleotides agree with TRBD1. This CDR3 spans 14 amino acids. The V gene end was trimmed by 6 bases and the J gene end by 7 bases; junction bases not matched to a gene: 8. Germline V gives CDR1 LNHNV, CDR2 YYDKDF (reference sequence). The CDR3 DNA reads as TGTGCCACCAGTCCGAAGGGGGCGGGTGAAAAACTGTTTTTT. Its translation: CATSPKGAGEKLFF. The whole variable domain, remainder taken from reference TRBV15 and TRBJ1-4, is DAMVIQNPRYQVTQFGKPVTLSCSQTLNHNVMYWYQQKSSQAPKLLFHYYDKDFNNEADTPDNFQSRRPNTSFCFLDIRSPGLGDTAMYLCATSPKGAGEKLFFGSGTQLSVL.

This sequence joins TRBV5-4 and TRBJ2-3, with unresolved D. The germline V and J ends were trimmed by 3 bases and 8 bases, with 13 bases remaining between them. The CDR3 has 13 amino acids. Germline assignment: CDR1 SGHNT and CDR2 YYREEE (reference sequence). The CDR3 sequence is CASSSTEAPTQYF. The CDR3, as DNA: TGTGCCAGCAGCTCCACCGAGGCCCCTACGCAGTATTTT.

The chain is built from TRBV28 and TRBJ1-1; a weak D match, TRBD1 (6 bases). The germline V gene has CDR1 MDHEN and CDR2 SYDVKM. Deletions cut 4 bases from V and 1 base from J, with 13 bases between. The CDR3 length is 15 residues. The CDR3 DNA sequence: TGTGCCAGCAGTTCACCGGGACACCAGAACACTGAAGCTTTCTTT. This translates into CASSSPGHQNTEAFF. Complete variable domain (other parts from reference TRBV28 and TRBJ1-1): DVKVTQSSRYLVKRTGEKVFLECVQDMDHENMFWYRQDPGLGLRLIYFSYDVKMKEKGDIPEGYSVSREKKERFSLILESASTNQTSMYLCASSSPGHQNTEAFFGQGTRLTVV.

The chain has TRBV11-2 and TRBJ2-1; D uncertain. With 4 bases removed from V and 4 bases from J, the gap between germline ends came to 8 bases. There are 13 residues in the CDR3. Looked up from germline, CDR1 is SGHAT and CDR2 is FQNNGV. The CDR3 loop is CASSSATYNEQFF. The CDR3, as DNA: TGTGCCAGCAGCTCGGCCACATACAATGAGCAGTTCTTC.

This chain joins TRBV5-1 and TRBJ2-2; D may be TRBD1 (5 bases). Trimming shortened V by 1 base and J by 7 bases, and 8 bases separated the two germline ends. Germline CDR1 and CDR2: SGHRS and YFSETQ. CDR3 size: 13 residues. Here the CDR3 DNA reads TGCGCCAGCAGCTTGTCAGACAGCGGGGAGCTGTTTTTT. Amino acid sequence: CASSLSDSGELFF.